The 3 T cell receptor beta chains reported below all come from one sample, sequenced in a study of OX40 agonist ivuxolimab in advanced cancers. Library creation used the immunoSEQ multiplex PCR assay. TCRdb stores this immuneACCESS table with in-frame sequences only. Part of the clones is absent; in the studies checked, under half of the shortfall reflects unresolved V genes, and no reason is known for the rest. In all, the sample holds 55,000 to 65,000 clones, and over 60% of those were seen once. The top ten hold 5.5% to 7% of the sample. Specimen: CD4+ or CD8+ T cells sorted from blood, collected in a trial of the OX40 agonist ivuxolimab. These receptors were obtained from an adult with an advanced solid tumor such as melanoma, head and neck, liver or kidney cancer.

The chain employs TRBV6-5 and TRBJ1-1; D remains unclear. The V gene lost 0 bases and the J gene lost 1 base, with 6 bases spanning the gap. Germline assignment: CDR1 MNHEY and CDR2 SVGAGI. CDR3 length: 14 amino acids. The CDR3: CASSYSMENTEAFF. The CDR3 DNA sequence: TGTGCCAGCAGTTACTCGATGGAGAACACTGAAGCTTTCTTT.

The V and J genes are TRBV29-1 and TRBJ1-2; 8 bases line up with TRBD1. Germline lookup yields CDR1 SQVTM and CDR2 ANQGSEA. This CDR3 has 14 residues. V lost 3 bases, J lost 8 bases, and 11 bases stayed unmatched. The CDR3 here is CSVDRQGIGQGYTF. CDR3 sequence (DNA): TGCAGCGTTGACCGACAGGGGATAGGCCAAGGCTACACCTTC.

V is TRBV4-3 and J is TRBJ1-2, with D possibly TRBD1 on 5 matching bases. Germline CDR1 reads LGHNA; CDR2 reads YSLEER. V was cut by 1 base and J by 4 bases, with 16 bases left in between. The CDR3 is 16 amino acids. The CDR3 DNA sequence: TGCGCCAGCAGCCAAGTTCGGGCAGGGAAAGTCTATGGCTACACCTTC. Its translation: CASSQVRAGKVYGYTF.